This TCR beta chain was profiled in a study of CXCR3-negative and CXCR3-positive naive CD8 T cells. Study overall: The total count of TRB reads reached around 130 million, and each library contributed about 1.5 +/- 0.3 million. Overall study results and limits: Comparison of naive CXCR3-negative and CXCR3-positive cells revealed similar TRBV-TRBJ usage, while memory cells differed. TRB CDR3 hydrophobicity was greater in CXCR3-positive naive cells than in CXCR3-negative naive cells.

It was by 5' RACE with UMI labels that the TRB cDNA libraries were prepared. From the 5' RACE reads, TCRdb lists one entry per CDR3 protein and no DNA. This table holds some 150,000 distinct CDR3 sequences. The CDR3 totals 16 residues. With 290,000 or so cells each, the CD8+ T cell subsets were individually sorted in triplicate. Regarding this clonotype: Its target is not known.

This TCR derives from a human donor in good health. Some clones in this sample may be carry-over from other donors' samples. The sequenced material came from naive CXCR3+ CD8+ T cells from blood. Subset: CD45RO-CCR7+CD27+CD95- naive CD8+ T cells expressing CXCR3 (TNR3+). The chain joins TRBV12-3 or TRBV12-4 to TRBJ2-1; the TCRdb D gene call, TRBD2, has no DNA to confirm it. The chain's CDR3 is CASSLTGTSGWYEQFF.